The 7 T cell receptor beta chains below all came from one sample that was sequenced in a study of cytomegalovirus exposure and HLA in healthy donors. With 60 Vbeta and 13 Jbeta primers, the PCR was carried out. TCRdb keeps only in-frame clones here, not all; method: immunoSEQ multiplex PCR. The sample carries approximately 170,000 clones, approximately 81% recorded once. The sequenced material came from PBMCs. The source is a boy aged 2 to 10 in good health and CMV-seronegative.

The chain has TRBV5-1 and TRBJ2-5; 9 bases are a match to TRBD1. The last part of the DNA fits TRBJ2-7 better; the J call may be wrong. In germline, CDR1 is SGHRS, CDR2 YFSETQ. The CDR3 has 14 amino acids. The CDR3 protein is CASSLGDRAYEQYF. In nucleotides, the CDR3 is TGCGCCAGCAGCTTGGGGGACAGGGCCTACGAGCAGTACTTC.

Concerning this clone: At one of its ends the junction is not consistent with the germline gene, which may arise from a read error. The gene calls are TRBV4-1 and TRBJ1-2, with 9 bases that match TRBD1. The CDR3 is 13 amino acids. Per the germline V gene, CDR1 is MGHRA and CDR2 is YSYEKL. CDR3 nucleotide sequence: TGCGCCAGCAGCCAAGCAATGGGGACAGGGAACGCCTTC. This encodes CASSQAMGTGNAF.

The gene calls are TRBV28 and TRBJ2-1, with D uncertain. V was trimmed by 2 bases and J by 3 bases, leaving 14 bases between them. This CDR3 is built from 16 residues. CDR1 MDHEN and CDR2 SYDVKM come from the germline V gene. In nucleotides, the CDR3 is TGTGCCAGCAGTTTAGCGTCTCGCTCCTACTACAATGAGCAGTTCTTC. Protein sequence: CASSLASRSYYNEQFF.

The V call is TRBV18, the J call TRBJ1-4; 7 bases are shared with TRBD1. Germline loops: CDR1 KGHSH, CDR2 LQKENI. The V gene end was trimmed by 4 bases and the J gene end by 8 bases; junction bases not matched to a gene: 13. The CDR3 spans 16 residues. The CDR3 DNA is TGTGCCAGCTCACAGACGACAGGGAGGTTAAAAGAAAAACTGTTTTTT. Its translation is CASSQTTGRLKEKLFF.

The chain carries TRBV7-9 and TRBJ1-1; possibly TRBD1 for D (6 bases). CDR3 size: 16 residues. CDR1 and CDR2 (germline): SEHNR, FQNEAQ (reference sequence). With 5 bases removed from V and 4 bases from J, the gap between germline ends came to 20 bases. CDR3 sequence reads: CASSPPRTDATTEAFF. CDR3 DNA sequence: TGTGCCAGCAGCCCACCCAGGACAGACGCGACCACTGAAGCTTTCTTT. Variable domain in full (rest from reference TRBV7-9 and TRBJ1-1): DTGVSQNPRHKITKRGQNVTFRCDPISEHNRLYWYRQTLGQGPEFLTYFQNEAQLEKSRLLSDRFSAERPKGSFSTLEIQRTEQGDSAMYLCASSPPRTDATTEAFFGQGTRLTVV.

This chain connects TRBV11-2 to TRBJ1-4; weak D call: TRBD1 (5 bases). Per the germline V gene, CDR1 is SGHAT and CDR2 is FQNNGV. The CDR3 runs 16 residues. Trimming took off 5 bases at V and 3 bases at J, with 16 bases between the two ends. The CDR3 is CASSPRGMQANEKLFF. In DNA, the CDR3 is TGTGCCAGCAGCCCCCGGGGGATGCAGGCTAATGAAAAACTGTTTTTT.

The rearrangement uses TRBV30 and TRBJ1-4; 9 nucleotides line up with TRBD1. From germline, CDR1 is GTSNPN and CDR2 SVGIG (reference sequence). The trim removed 2 bases at V and 7 bases at J, leaving 11 bases unmatched. The CDR3 runs 16 residues. The CDR3 is CAWSFTSGTGLEKLFF. For the CDR3, the DNA is TGTGCCTGGAGTTTCACATCCGGGACAGGGCTTGAAAAACTGTTTTTT.